The 4 T cell receptor beta chains in this list originate from one sample, sequenced in a study of CD8+ T cells in alopecia areata. RNA was isolated and reverse transcribed to cDNA, the sequencing template. Sequenced by immunoSEQ multiplex PCR; TCRdb stores in-frame clones only, minus some. The sample shows 200,000 to 300,000 clones, none of them appearing just once. The authors sorted pooled cutaneous lymph node cells using CD4, CD8alpha, NKG2D, NKG2ACE and other markers. Source material: CD4+ T cells sorted from a lymph node. These receptors all come from a C3H/HeJ mouse with alopecia areata. The strain is characterized by the MHC haplotype H2-k.

This clone was detected only a few times. Mouse gene names apply. The read comes to an end 4 residues before the CDR3 does, leaving the germline J gene to fill in the end. This sequence joins TRBV19 and TRBJ2-5; D call uncertain. Germline loops: CDR1 FNHDT, CDR2 SITEND (reference sequence). The CDR3 runs to 11 residues. The CDR3 loop is CASSIMDTQYF. CDR3 DNA, as far as it was read: TGTGCCAGCAGTATAATGGAC.

This clone was observed a few times. A far larger clone is one nucleotide away, so this likely arose from a read error. The gene names given are mouse names. The read ends 4 residues early relative to the CDR3; the germline J gene fills the gap. The chain links TRBV13-3 to TRBJ2-7, with 10 bases that match TRBD2. The length of the CDR3 is 13 residues. Losses at the gene ends were 4 bases for V and 3 bases for J; bases not matched to a gene: 1. Germline V CDR1 and CDR2: NNHDY, SYVADS. CDR3 DNA, as far as it was read: TGTGCCAGCAGTTGGACTGGGGGCTAT. Its protein product is CASSWTGGY. The complete CDR3 protein is CASSWTGGYEQYF.

Comments on this clone: Genes here carry mouse names. The read ends 4 residues early relative to the CDR3; the germline J gene fills the gap. The chain combines TRBV13-3 with TRBJ2-1; 9 bases map to TRBD1. Germline values: CDR1 NNHDY, CDR2 SYVADS. There are 15 residues in the CDR3. CDR3 bases read: TGTGCCAGCAGACCCGGGACAGGGATGAGGGCT. It yields the protein CASRPGTGMRA. The full CDR3 is CASRPGTGMRAEQFF.

Comments on this clone: Germline and genes: mouse. The sequenced fragment ends 4 residues before the CDR3 boundary, so the rest is inferred from the germline J gene. The J gene is TRBJ2-2, the V gene TRBV13-1, with 10 nucleotides matching TRBD2. Germline V gives CDR1 NSHNY, CDR2 SYGAGN. CDR3 length equals 16 residues. The CDR3 DNA, read in part, is TGTGCCAGCAGTGATGTCTGGGGGGGCAAGGGCGGG. This sequence encodes CASSDVWGGKGG. The full-length CDR3 reads as CASSDVWGGKGGQLYF.